Only a few counts were recorded for the clone carrying this T cell receptor beta chain. Its antigen is as yet unknown. Germline trimming cut 0 bases from V and 6 bases from J; bases unmatched to any gene: 5. The length of the CDR3 is 15 residues. Germline V lookup: CDR1 MNHEY, CDR2 SVGAGI. The record originates from a study of response to subunit inactivated influenza vaccine. Study-level results: Authors suggested each seasonal flu vaccination may recruit only limited numbers of new T cells.

Via MiXCR, TCRdb re-called the RT-PCR reads, giving one row per CDR3 protein. The repertoire holds fewer than 600,000 distinct CDR3 sequences, with 7.2% as singletons. The V gene is TRBV6-5, the J gene TRBJ1-2; 9 bases line up with TRBD1. This sequence originates from a man between 45 and 75 years old who received an inactivated influenza vaccine. Sequenced here: PBMCs from blood, sampled roughly 24 months after vaccination. The CDR3 nucleotides read TGTGCCAGCAGTTACTCGAGTGGGACAGGGAATGGCTACACCTTC. It yields the protein CASSYSSGTGNGYTF.